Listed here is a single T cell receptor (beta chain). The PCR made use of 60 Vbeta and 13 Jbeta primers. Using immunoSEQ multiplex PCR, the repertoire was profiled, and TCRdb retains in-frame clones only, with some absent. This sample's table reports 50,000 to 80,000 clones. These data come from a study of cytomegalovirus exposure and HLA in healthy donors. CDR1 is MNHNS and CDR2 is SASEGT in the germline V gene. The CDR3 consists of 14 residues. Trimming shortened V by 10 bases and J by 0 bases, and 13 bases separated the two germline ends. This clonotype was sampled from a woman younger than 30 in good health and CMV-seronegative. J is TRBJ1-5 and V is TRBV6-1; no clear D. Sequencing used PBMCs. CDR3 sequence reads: CATGHIGSNQPQHF. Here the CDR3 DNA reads TGTGCCACGGGTCACATTGGTAGCAATCAGCCCCAGCATTTT.